In its sample, the clone carrying this TCR beta chain was seen a few times. The germline V and J ends were trimmed by 2 bases and 4 bases, with 11 bases remaining between them. CDR3 size: 13 residues. Germline CDR1 and CDR2: GTSNPN and SVGIG (reference sequence). The data are from a study of T cell changes during pregnancy in multiple sclerosis. Produced via immunoSEQ multiplex PCR; TCRdb's table is partial and in-frame only. The sample records 39,000 or so clones, about 93% being singletons. The source was CD4+ T cells from peripheral blood mononuclear cells, collected after pregnancy. The clonotype originates from a female donor in good health, enrolled as a control in a pregnancy study. The chain carries TRBV30 and TRBJ1-2; no firm D call. Written as DNA, the CDR3 is TGTGCCTGGAGTTTGGGCAGCAGCTATGGCTACACCTTC. The encoded protein is CAWSLGSSYGYTF.